Each of the 20 T cell receptor beta chains below was sequenced from the same sample in a study of blood T cell repertoires in COVID-19. Sequencing used immunoSEQ multiplex PCR; TCRdb keeps in-frame clones, though not all of them. The sample has 200,000 to 250,000 clones, about 91% seen once. Specimen: PBMCs or T cells enriched from blood (not recorded which). Receptors were obtained from a woman aged 45-65 years with acute COVID-19.

The chain couples TRBV5-4 to TRBJ2-1; D is possibly TRBD2 (6 bases). CDR3 size: 16 residues. CDR1 and CDR2 from the germline V gene are SGHNT and YYREEE (reference sequence). Trimming cost V 0 bases and J 4 bases, with 14 bases left between them. Written as DNA, the CDR3 is TGTGCCAGCAGCTTGGCCAAGGTAGCGGTGTACAATGAGCAGTTCTTC. Its protein product is CASSLAKVAVYNEQFF.

The rearrangement links TRBV30 to TRBJ2-2; TRBD1 might be the D (5 bases). Germline lookup yields CDR1 GTSNPN and CDR2 SVGIG (reference sequence). V lost 4 bases and J lost 7, with 10 bases in between. The CDR3 has 12 amino acids. CDR3 sequence reads: CAWTGWGGELFF. The CDR3 nucleotides are TGTGCCTGGACAGGGTGGGGCGGGGAGCTGTTTTTT.

The chain is built from TRBV28 and TRBJ1-5; 8 nucleotides match TRBD1. With V trimmed by 8 bases and J by 0 bases, 3 bases remained unmatched. Germline CDR1 is MDHEN and CDR2 is SYDVKM. The CDR3 length is 14 residues. CDR3 residues: CASRDRISNQPQHF. The CDR3 DNA is TGTGCCAGCCGGGACAGGATTAGCAATCAGCCCCAGCATTTT.

The chain recombines TRBV3-1 (or the pseudogene TRBV3-2) with TRBJ2-1, with D perhaps TRBD1 (5 bases). V was trimmed by 0 bases and J by 14 bases, leaving 14 bases between them. The CDR3 loop spans 13 amino acids. Germline-derived CDR1 and CDR2 are LGHDT and YNNKEL (reference sequence). The CDR3 sequence is CASSQDDGAAKFF. The DNA of the CDR3 is TGTGCCAGCAGCCAAGATGATGGGGCGGCTAAGTTCTTC.

The genes are TRBV27 and TRBJ2-3; D is uncertain. Trimming shortened V by 7 bases and J by 1 base, and 15 bases separated the two germline ends. This CDR3 contains 15 residues. The germline gives CDR1 MNHEY, CDR2 SMNVEV (reference sequence). The CDR3 sequence is CASTLVASGTDTQYF. The CDR3 coding sequence is TGTGCCAGCACCCTAGTGGCCTCGGGCACAGATACGCAGTATTTT.

The chain carries TRBV7-9 and TRBJ2-7, with 7 bases lining up with TRBD1. V shed 1 base and J 4 bases; nucleotides not matched to a gene: 10. Germline V gene lookup returns CDR1 SEHNR and CDR2 FQNEAQ (reference sequence). This CDR3 comprises 16 residues. CDR3: CASSLGGDRDPYEQYF. The CDR3 region has the DNA TGTGCCAGCAGCTTAGGGGGCGACAGGGACCCTTACGAGCAGTACTTC.

In its sample, this clone was seen once. The chain joins TRBV23-1 to TRBJ2-1; TRBD2 matches 11 bases. TRBV23-1 is treated as an ORF (open reading frame) with a function not yet certain. The trim removed 8 bases at V and 5 bases at J, leaving 20 bases unmatched. The CDR3 totals 19 residues. This chain's CDR3 is CASRDSPDSTSGKHNEQFF. The CDR3 coding sequence is TGCGCCAGCCGGGACAGTCCCGATTCGACTAGCGGGAAACACAATGAGCAGTTCTTC.

The chain joins TRBV19 to TRBJ2-1, with D unresolved. The CDR3 contains 16 residues. The V end was cut by 3 bases, the J end by 1 base, with 13 bases between. Germline CDR1 reads LNHDA; CDR2 reads SQIVND (reference sequence). The chain's CDR3 is CASSIGSPGSYNEQFF. As DNA, the CDR3 is TGTGCCAGTAGTATTGGCTCCCCAGGTTCCTACAATGAGCAGTTCTTC.

This chain joins TRBV11-2 and TRBJ2-1, with D tentatively TRBD2 (6 bases). The V end lost 5 bases, the J end lost 7 bases, and 18 bases lay between the germline ends. Germline V gene data show CDR1 as SGHAT and CDR2 as FQNNGV. This CDR3 comprises 15 residues. CDR3 sequence (DNA): TGTGCCAGCAGCCCCGGCGGGGCTAGAACAAATGAGCAGTTCTTC. Protein sequence: CASSPGGARTNEQFF.

The chain recombines TRBV29-1 with TRBJ2-1, with 8 bases fitting TRBD2. This CDR3 comprises 11 residues. From germline, CDR1 is SQVTM and CDR2 ANQGSEA. V dropped 3 bases and J dropped 14; count of bases not matched to a gene: 6. DNA for the CDR3: TGCAGCGTTGATTACGGGAGGGGTGAGTTCTTC. Protein: CSVDYGRGEFF.

V is TRBV27 and J is TRBJ2-1; a possible D gene is TRBD2 (5 bases). V dropped 5 bases and J dropped 5 bases, with 16 bases sitting between them. Germline V gene data show CDR1 as MNHEY and CDR2 as SMNVEV (reference sequence). The CDR3 runs 15 residues. CDR3 residues: CASSGPGGYNNEQFF. The DNA of the CDR3 is TGTGCCAGCAGTGGTCCCGGCGGGTATAACAATGAGCAGTTCTTC.

The CDR3 nucleotides read TGTGCCAGCACCCTTCCGAACACTGAAGCTTTCTTT. This gives the protein CASTLPNTEAFF. The J gene is TRBJ1-1, the V gene TRBV5-4; D call uncertain. The CDR3 is 12 amino acids. Deletions cut 6 bases from V and 1 base from J, with 7 bases between. Germline lookup yields CDR1 SGHNT and CDR2 YYREEE (reference sequence).

V usage is TRBV6-4 and J usage is TRBJ2-5; TRBD2 matches at 11 bases. This CDR3 region has 18 residues. In germline, CDR1 is MRHNA, CDR2 SNTAGT. Losses at the gene ends were 0 bases for V and 5 bases for J; bases not matched to a gene: 11. CDR3 loop: CASSDSDSGRASNETQYF. DNA for the CDR3: TGTGCCAGCAGTGACTCCGATAGCGGGAGGGCCTCGAACGAGACCCAGTACTTC.

The chain recombines TRBV12-3 or TRBV12-4 with TRBJ2-1; a weak D match, TRBD2 (6 bases). Trimming took 8 bases from V and 13 from J, leaving 15 bases between them. The CDR3 has 11 amino acids. In nucleotides, the CDR3 is TGTGCCAGCGGGGCGGGATTCGGTCAGTTCTTC. This encodes CASGAGFGQFF.

The rearrangement uses TRBV4-1 and TRBJ2-1; 7 bases fit TRBD2. The germline V gene encodes CDR1 MGHRA and CDR2 YSYEKL. CDR3 length equals 16 residues. The J segment lost 7 bases and the V segment lost 0 bases, leaving 9 bases of the junction unmatched. CDR3: CASSQDGGRALNEQFF. Here the CDR3 DNA reads TGCGCCAGCAGCCAAGATGGGGGGAGGGCTTTGAATGAGCAGTTCTTC.

The V gene is TRBV28, the J gene TRBJ1-1, with 8 nucleotides matching TRBD1. Germline V gene sequence: CDR1 MDHEN, CDR2 SYDVKM. V trimming: 4 bases; J trimming: 1 base; junction bases outside the gene matches: 5. The CDR3 length is 15 residues. DNA of the CDR3: TGTGCCAGCAGTTCCCAGGGGGCGGGGAACACTGAAGCTTTCTTT. Translating gives CASSSQGAGNTEAFF.

The V call is TRBV11-2, the J call TRBJ2-3; TRBD2 matches at 12 bases. Germline V gene lookup returns CDR1 SGHAT and CDR2 FQNNGV. This CDR3 region has 15 residues. J lost 5 bases, V lost 5 bases, and 5 bases had no gene match. Here the CDR3 reads CASSERLAGEDTQYF. The CDR3 nucleotides are TGTGCCAGCAGCGAAAGACTAGCGGGAGAAGATACGCAGTATTTT.

The chain is built from TRBV27 and TRBJ1-2; D possibly corresponds to TRBD1 (6 bases). The CDR3 extends over 13 amino acids. Per germline, CDR1 MNHEY and CDR2 SMNVEV (reference sequence). The V end was cut by 4 bases, the J end by 4 bases, with 10 bases between. The CDR3 DNA sequence: TGTGCCAGCAGTTCACAGGGTTTCTATGGCTACACCTTC. It codes for CASSSQGFYGYTF.

The genes are TRBV9 and TRBJ2-3; D possibly corresponds to TRBD1 (6 bases). Germline CDR1 and CDR2: SGDLS and YYNGEE. The V end was cut by 0 bases, the J end by 1 base, with 15 bases between. This CDR3 contains 17 residues. CDR3 sequence: CASSVDARGLRTDTQYF. CDR3 in DNA: TGTGCCAGCAGCGTAGATGCCAGGGGCCTGCGCACAGATACGCAGTATTTT.

The rearrangement links TRBV6-5 to TRBJ2-7, with 12 bases aligning to TRBD2. Germline V gives CDR1 MNHEY, CDR2 SVGAGI. The CDR3 spans 16 residues. V dropped 0 bases and J dropped 2; count of bases not matched to a gene: 2. CDR3 protein: CASSYSRLAGAYEQYF. As DNA, the CDR3 is TGTGCCAGCAGTTACTCGAGACTAGCGGGAGCCTACGAGCAGTACTTC.